The T cell receptor beta chain under discussion was sequenced for a study of T cell responses to AZD1222 COVID-19 vaccine. Clones were sequenced by immunoSEQ multiplex PCR, and TCRdb holds only the in-frame ones, with some missing. The sample shows over 100,000 clones, 92% of them seen only once. The sample was peripheral blood, taken on day 0 of AZD1222 vaccination. The clonotype was recovered from an adult in good health.

This chain's CDR3 is CASRGGLAGVGEQFF. The CDR3 nucleotides are TGTGCCAGTAGGGGGGGACTAGCGGGAGTCGGGGAGCAGTTCTTC. The chain employs TRBV19 and TRBJ2-1, with 14 bases aligning to TRBD2. The germline V gene has CDR1 LNHDA and CDR2 SQIVND (reference sequence). CDR3 length: 15 amino acids. Trimming removed 6 bases from V and 10 bases from J; junction bases left unmatched: 8.